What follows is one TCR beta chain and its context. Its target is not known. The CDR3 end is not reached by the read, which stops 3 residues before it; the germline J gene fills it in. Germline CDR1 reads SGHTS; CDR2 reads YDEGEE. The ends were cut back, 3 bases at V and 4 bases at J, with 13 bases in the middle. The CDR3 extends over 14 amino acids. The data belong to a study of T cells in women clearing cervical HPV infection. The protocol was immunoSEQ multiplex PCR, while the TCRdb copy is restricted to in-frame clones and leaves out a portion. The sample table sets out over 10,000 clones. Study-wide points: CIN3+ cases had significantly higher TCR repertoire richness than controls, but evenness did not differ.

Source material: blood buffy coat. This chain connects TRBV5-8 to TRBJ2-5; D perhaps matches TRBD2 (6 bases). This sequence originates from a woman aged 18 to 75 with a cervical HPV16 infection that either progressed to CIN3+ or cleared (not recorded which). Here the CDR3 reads CASSSSGGRETQYF. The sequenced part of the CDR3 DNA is TGTGCCAGCAGCTCCTCCGGGGGACGAGAGACC.